This TCR beta chain was retrieved from a study of cytomegalovirus exposure and HLA in healthy donors. Study conclusions and caveats: The study designated 164 TCR beta chains cytomegalovirus-associated.

The germline V gene encodes CDR1 SGHVS and CDR2 FQNEAQ. Trimming cost V 0 bases and J 4 bases, with 19 bases left between them. The CDR3 covers 17 residues. The donors were members of the roughly 120-subject validation cohort (separate from the approximately 670-subject first cohort). The table came from immunoSEQ multiplex PCR; TCRdb's copy has only in-frame clones and leaves some out. Of under 400,000 clones in the sample, approximately 90% were seen once. A remark on this clone: The target antigen is unknown.

The TCR was taken from a woman under 30 in good health and CMV-seronegative. The sample consisted of PBMCs. The chain employs TRBV7-8 and TRBJ2-7; D ambiguous. DNA for the CDR3: TGTGCCAGCAGCTTAGCCGGGTTAGAACGGGTTAGATACGAGCAGTACTTC. This gives the protein CASSLAGLERVRYEQYF.